This T cell receptor (beta chain) was sequenced in a study of CD8 T cells in Susac syndrome. Findings of the study overall: The study recognized that its TCR sequencing and HLA analysis covered a relatively small number of individuals.

The V end was cut by 3 bases, the J end by 2 bases, with 15 bases between. The V gene's germline CDR1 is LNHDA and CDR2 SQIVND (reference sequence). The CDR3 runs 16 residues. From blood CD8+ and CD4+ T cells, TCR beta sequences were generated. Purification of the CD8+ and CD4+ T cells relied on negative isolation, and TEMRA cells underwent FACS enrichment. This clonotype has a handful of counts. The antigen is unknown. Random hexamers were used to reverse transcribe the RNA input (roughly 0.5 to 1 ug). The amplification used immunoSEQ multiplex PCR on TCR beta CDR3; it spanned 54 Vbeta and 13 Jbeta. TCRdb re-derived calls from the immunoSEQ multiplex PCR reads in MiXCR, one entry per CDR3 protein. Among 100,000 to 150,000 distinct CDR3 sequences listed, 80% to 85% were seen once.

This receptor was obtained from a human donor with multiple sclerosis. The sample comprised CD8+ T cells from PBMCs. The chain uses TRBV19 and TRBJ2-3; tentative D call: TRBD1 (6 bases). CDR3 loop: CASSMDRRKYTDTQYF. The CDR3 DNA reads TGTGCCAGTAGTATGGACAGACGAAAGTACACAGATACGCAGTATTTT.